This T cell receptor beta chain was recovered during a study of T cell changes during pregnancy in multiple sclerosis. Germline V gene sequence: CDR1 LNHDA, CDR2 SQIVND (reference sequence). V gave up 1 base and J gave up 4 bases; unmatched junction bases: 2. CDR3 length: 14 residues. The assay was immunoSEQ multiplex PCR, and TCRdb's table has in-frame clones only and misses some. The sample holds more than 85,000 clones, about 94% seen once. The clonotype originates from a female donor with multiple sclerosis, enrolled in a pregnancy study. The source was peripheral blood, collected before pregnancy. The genes are TRBV19 and TRBJ2-7, with 9 bases that match TRBD1. CDR3 coding DNA: TGTGCCAGTAGTATAGCTGGACAGGGGTACGAGCAGTACTTC. It codes for CASSIAGQGYEQYF.